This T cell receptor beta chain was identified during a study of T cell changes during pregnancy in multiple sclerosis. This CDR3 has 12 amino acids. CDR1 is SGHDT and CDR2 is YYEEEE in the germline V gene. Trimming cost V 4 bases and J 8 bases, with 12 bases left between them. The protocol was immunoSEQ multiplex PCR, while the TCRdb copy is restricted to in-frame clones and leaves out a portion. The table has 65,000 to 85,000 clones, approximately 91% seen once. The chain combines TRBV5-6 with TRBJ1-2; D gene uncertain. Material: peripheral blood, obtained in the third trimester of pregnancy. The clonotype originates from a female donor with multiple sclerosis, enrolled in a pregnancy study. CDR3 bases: TGTGCCAGCAGCGTGGGTGCGGTGGGCTACACCTTC. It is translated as CASSVGAVGYTF.